This TCR beta chain was identified during a study of T cell responses to AZD1222 COVID-19 vaccine. There are 13 residues in the CDR3. Germline-derived CDR1 and CDR2 are MGHRA and YSYEKL. V dropped 1 base and J dropped 9 bases, with 10 bases sitting between them. Repertoires were generated with immunoSEQ multiplex PCR, while TCRdb's copy carries only in-frame clones and drops some. This table has roughly 150,000 clones, over 85% appearing once. Investigators merged groups given second doses at roughly 4 or roughly 12 weeks. The input for sequencing was peripheral blood, taken 28 days after the second AZD1222 dose. This receptor was taken from an adult who received the AZD1222 COVID-19 vaccine. The rearrangement joins TRBV4-1 to TRBJ1-5; D possibly corresponds to TRBD1 (5 bases). CDR3 sequence: CASSQVEGLPQHF. The CDR3, as DNA: TGCGCCAGCAGCCAAGTAGAGGGGTTGCCCCAGCATTTT.